This TCR beta chain was retrieved from a study of blood T cell repertoires in COVID-19. V shed 4 bases and J 1 base; nucleotides not matched to a gene: 6. CDR3 length: 15 amino acids. Germline V gives CDR1 MNHEY, CDR2 SVGEGT. The data were produced by immunoSEQ multiplex PCR, yet TCRdb's version contains in-frame clones alone and is incomplete. This table holds 200,000 to 250,000 clones, about four fifths found once. Sequencing was carried out using peripheral blood. The chain is built from TRBV6-2 or TRBV6-3 and TRBJ1-1; TRBD1 matches at 7 bases. The sequence was obtained from a woman of 80 years or more with acute or convalescent COVID-19. In nucleotides, the CDR3 is TGTGCCAGCAGTTTTACAGGGGATCCGAACACTGAAGCTTTCTTT. This codes for CASSFTGDPNTEAFF.